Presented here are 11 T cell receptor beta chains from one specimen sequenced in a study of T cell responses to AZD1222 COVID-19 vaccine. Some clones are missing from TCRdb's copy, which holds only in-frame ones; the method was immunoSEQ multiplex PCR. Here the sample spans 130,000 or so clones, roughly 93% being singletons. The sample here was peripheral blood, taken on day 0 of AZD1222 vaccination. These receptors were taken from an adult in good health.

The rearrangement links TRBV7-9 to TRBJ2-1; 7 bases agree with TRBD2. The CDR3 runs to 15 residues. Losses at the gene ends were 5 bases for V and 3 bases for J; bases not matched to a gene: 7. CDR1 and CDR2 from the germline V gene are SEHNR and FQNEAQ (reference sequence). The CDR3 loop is CASSAGSGDYNEQFF. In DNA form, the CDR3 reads TGTGCCAGCAGCGCGGGCAGCGGGGACTACAATGAGCAGTTCTTC.

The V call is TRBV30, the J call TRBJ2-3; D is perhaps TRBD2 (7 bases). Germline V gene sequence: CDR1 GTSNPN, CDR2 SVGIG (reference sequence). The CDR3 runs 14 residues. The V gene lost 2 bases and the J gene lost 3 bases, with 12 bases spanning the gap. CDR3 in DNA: TGTGCCTGGAGTCTAGGGAGGGGGACAGATACGCAGTATTTT. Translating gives CAWSLGRGTDTQYF.

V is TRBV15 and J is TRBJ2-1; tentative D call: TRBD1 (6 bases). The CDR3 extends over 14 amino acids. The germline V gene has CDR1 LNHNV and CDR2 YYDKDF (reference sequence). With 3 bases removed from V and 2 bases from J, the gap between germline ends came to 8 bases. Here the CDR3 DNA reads TGTGCCACCAGCAGCAGGGGCACCTACAATGAGCAGTTCTTC. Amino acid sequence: CATSSRGTYNEQFF.

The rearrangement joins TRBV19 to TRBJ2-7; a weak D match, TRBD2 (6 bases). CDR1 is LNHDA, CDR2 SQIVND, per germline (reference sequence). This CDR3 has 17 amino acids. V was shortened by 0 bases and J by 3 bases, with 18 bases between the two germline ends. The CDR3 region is CASSIDSGGSGFYEQYF. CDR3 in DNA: TGTGCCAGTAGTATAGACTCCGGGGGTAGCGGATTCTACGAGCAGTACTTC. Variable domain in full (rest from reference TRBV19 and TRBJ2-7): DGGITQSPKYLFRKEGQNVTLSCEQNLNHDAMYWYRQDPGQGLRLIYYSQIVNDFQKGDIAEGYSVSREKKESFPLTVTSAQKNPTAFYLCASSIDSGGSGFYEQYFGPGTRLTVT.

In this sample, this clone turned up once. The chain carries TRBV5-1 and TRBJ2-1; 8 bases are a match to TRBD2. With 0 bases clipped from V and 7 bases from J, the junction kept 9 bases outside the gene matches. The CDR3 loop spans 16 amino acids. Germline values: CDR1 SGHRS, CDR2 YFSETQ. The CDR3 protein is CASSLVVLADKNEQFF. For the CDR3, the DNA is TGCGCCAGCAGCTTGGTGGTACTAGCGGACAAGAATGAGCAGTTCTTC.

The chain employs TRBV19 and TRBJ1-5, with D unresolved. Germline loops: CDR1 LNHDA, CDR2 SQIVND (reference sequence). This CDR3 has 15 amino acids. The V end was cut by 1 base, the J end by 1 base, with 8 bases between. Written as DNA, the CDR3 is TGTGCCAGTAGTATAGGAGGGTGGAGCAATCAGCCCCAGCATTTT. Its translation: CASSIGGWSNQPQHF. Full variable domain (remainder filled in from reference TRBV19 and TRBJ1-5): DGGITQSPKYLFRKEGQNVTLSCEQNLNHDAMYWYRQDPGQGLRLIYYSQIVNDFQKGDIAEGYSVSREKKESFPLTVTSAQKNPTAFYLCASSIGGWSNQPQHFGDGTRLSIL.

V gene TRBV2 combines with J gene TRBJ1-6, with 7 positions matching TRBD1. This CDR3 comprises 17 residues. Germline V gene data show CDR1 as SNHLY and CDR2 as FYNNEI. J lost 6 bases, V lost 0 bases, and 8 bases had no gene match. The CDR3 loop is CASSEAGAGGLNSPLHF. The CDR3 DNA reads TGTGCCAGCAGTGAAGCCGGGGCAGGGGGACTTAATTCACCCCTCCACTTT. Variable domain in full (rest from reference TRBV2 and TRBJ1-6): EPEVTQTPSHQVTQMGQEVILRCVPISNHLYFYWYRQILGQKVEFLVSFYNNEISEKSEIFDDQFSVERPDGSNFTLKIRSTKLEDSAMYFCASSEAGAGGLNSPLHFGNGTRLTVT.

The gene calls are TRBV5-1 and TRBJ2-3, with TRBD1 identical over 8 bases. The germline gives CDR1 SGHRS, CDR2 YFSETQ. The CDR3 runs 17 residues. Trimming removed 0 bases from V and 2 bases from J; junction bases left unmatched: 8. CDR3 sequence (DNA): TGCGCCAGCAGCTTGGCAATGACAGGGGCCCTCACAGATACGCAGTATTTT. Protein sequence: CASSLAMTGALTDTQYF.

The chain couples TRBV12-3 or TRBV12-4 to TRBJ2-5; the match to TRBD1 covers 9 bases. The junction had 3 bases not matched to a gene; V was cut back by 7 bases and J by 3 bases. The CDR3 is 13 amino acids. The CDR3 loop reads CASTRDREETQYF. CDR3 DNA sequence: TGTGCCAGCACCAGGGACAGGGAAGAGACCCAGTACTTC.

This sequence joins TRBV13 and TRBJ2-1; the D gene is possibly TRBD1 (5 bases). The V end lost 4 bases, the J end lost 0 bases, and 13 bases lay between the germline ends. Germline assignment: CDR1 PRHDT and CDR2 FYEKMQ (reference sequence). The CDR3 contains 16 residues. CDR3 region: CASSYKARGSYNEQFF. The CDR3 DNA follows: TGTGCCAGCAGCTACAAAGCTAGGGGCTCCTACAATGAGCAGTTCTTC.

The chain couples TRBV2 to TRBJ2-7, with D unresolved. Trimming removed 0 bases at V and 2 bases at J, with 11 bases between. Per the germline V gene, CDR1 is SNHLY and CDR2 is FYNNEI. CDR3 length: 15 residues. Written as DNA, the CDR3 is TGTGCCAGCAGTGAAGCAGCAGCTGTGGCCTACGAGCAGTACTTC. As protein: CASSEAAAVAYEQYF.